This record looks at one T cell receptor (beta chain) sequence and its context. The antigen is undetermined. The record originates from a study of shared clonotypes between healthy human individuals. The wider study: Donor ages ranged 18 to 49 years: two women, a few men.

This CDR3 has 12 residues. Deletions cut 8 bases from V and 0 bases from J, with 8 bases between. Looked up from germline, CDR1 is SNHLY and CDR2 is FYNNEI. Clones were sequenced by immunoSEQ multiplex PCR, and TCRdb holds only the in-frame ones, with some missing. Of some 690,000 clones in the sample, less than 95% were seen once. General study results and limits: A handful of donors shared around 5.1% of their naive CD4 clonotypes. Blood was the only sampled material, and tissue repertoires likely differ.

Sequencing was carried out using memory CD8+ T cells from PBMCs. Noted subset: CD45RO+ cells pooled with CCR7-negative TemRA cells. The origin of this receptor is a man between 18 and 29 years old in good health. Some clones in this sample may be carry-over from other donors' samples. The V and J genes are TRBV2 and TRBJ2-7; maybe TRBD2 (6 bases). The CDR3, as DNA: TGTGCCAGCGGGGGGAGCTCCTACGAGCAGTACTTC. It translates to CASGGSSYEQYF.